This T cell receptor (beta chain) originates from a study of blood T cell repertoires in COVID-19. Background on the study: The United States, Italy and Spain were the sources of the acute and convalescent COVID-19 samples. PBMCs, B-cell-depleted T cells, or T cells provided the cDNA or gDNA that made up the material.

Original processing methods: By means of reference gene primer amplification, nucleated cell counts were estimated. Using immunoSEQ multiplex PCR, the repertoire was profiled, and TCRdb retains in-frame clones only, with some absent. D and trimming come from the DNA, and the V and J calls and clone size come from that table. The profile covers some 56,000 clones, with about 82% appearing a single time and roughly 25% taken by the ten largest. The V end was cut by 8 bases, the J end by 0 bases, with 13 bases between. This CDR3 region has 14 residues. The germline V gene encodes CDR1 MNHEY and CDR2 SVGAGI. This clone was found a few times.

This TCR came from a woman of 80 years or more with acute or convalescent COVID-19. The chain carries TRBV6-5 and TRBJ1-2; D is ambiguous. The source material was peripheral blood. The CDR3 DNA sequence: TGTGCCAGCCACAGCACCTCAGCTAACTATGGCTACACCTTC. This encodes CASHSTSANYGYTF.